This T cell receptor beta chain was sequenced during a study of naive and memory T cell subsets. Amplification of ligated cDNA took four PCR rounds with SP2 and nested alpha and beta constant primers. For blood and skin samples, reverse transcription used TCR alpha and beta constant primers. TCRdb passed the 5' RACE reads through MiXCR, listing each CDR3 protein once. The table lists roughly 30,000 distinct CDR3 sequences, around 17% of them singletons. The trim removed 6 bases at V and 5 bases at J, leaving 9 bases unmatched. In germline, CDR1 is MNHNY, CDR2 SVGAGI (reference sequence). This CDR3 is 15 amino acids long. This clonotype was seen many times. Its antigen is still unknown. Study-level points and caveats: Potentially, T cell activation and differentiation skew this RNA-based measurement.

A UMI-containing oligonucleotide was joined by 3' ligation to the TCR cDNA template. Adult healthy volunteers gave 2.5 ml peripheral blood for whole-blood RNA. Reverse transcription used DNase-treated unsorted total RNA, aiming for roughly 1 to 1,100 ng. This receptor was taken from a female donor in good health. The V call is TRBV6-6, the J call TRBJ2-3; 9 bases match TRBD1. The CDR3 region is CASSLDRGSQDTQYF. CDR3 bases: TGTGCCAGCAGCCTGGACAGGGGCTCACAAGATACGCAGTATTTT.